Presented here are 9 T cell receptor beta chains from one specimen sequenced in a study of shared clonotypes between healthy human individuals. Libraries were prepared by immunoSEQ multiplex PCR; TCRdb keeps only in-frame clonotypes and omits some of them. Among millions of clones listed, 90% to 95% were seen once. The sequenced material came from naive CD4+ T cells sorted from blood. Subset specified: CD45RA+ positively selected. The receptor source for this set is a man between 18 and 35 years old in good health.

Regarding this clone: Distinct nucleotide sequences in the sample also encode this CDR3. The V and J genes are TRBV5-1 and TRBJ2-3; D unresolved. Per germline, CDR1 SGHRS and CDR2 YFSETQ. The CDR3 totals 13 residues. Trimming took 3 bases from V and 4 from J, leaving 9 bases between them. CDR3 nucleotides: TGCGCCAGCAGCTCACCCCCCCCAGATACGCAGTATTTT. Its protein product is CASSSPPPDTQYF.

The V gene is TRBV15, the J gene TRBJ2-3; tentative D call: TRBD2 (6 bases). With 0 bases removed from V and 3 bases from J, the gap between germline ends came to 7 bases. There are 14 residues in the CDR3. Germline-derived CDR1 and CDR2 are LNHNV and YYDKDF (reference sequence). The CDR3 region is CATSREAGTDTQYF. In DNA form, the CDR3 reads TGTGCCACCAGCAGAGAGGCGGGGACAGATACGCAGTATTTT.

This chain links TRBV7-9 with TRBJ1-6; D unresolved. The germline gives CDR1 SEHNR, CDR2 FQNEAQ (reference sequence). V lost 0 bases to trimming and J lost 6 bases, with 12 bases between them. The CDR3 is made up of 16 amino acids. For the CDR3, the DNA is TGTGCCAGCAGCTTAGCCGGCGGGAAGGGTAATTCACCCCTCCACTTT. This translates into CASSLAGGKGNSPLHF.

The V gene is TRBV2, the J gene TRBJ2-5, with TRBD2 matching over 7 bases. Germline lookup yields CDR1 SNHLY and CDR2 FYNNEI. The ends lost 6 bases at V and 0 bases at J; junction bases unmatched: 10. The CDR3 totals 16 residues. The CDR3 region is CASSLNWGGDQETQYF. In DNA, the CDR3 is TGTGCCAGCAGCCTGAATTGGGGGGGGGACCAAGAGACCCAGTACTTC.

The chain employs TRBV30 and TRBJ2-7; either TRBD1 or TRBD2 may supply D (6 bases each). Germline CDR1 reads GTSNPN; CDR2 reads SVGIG (reference sequence). Trimming stripped 4 bases from V and 3 bases from J, with 13 bases between. This CDR3 has 13 amino acids. CDR3 nucleotides: TGTGCCTGGAACATCGGAGGGGGCTACGAGCAGTACTTC. This codes for CAWNIGGGYEQYF.

This chain uses TRBV5-1 with TRBJ2-7; 7 bases align to TRBD1. The CDR3 runs 16 residues. Germline V gene lookup returns CDR1 SGHRS and CDR2 YFSETQ. V shed 5 bases and J 9 bases; nucleotides not matched to a gene: 20. The CDR3, as DNA: TGCGCCAGCAGGTCCCCCTCGGAGACAGGGCAAGGTCGGCAGTACTTC. As protein: CASRSPSETGQGRQYF.

This clone came up once. The gene calls are TRBV28 and TRBJ1-4, with 12 bases identical to TRBD1. The ends lost 5 bases at V and 9 bases at J; junction bases unmatched: 7. This CDR3 is 15 amino acids long. The V gene's germline CDR1 is MDHEN and CDR2 SYDVKM. DNA for the CDR3: TGTGCCAGCAGTGCTGGGGGGACAGGGGGCAAAAAACTGTTTTTT. Translating it yields CASSAGGTGGKKLFF.

The J gene is TRBJ2-2, the V gene TRBV5-4; TRBD2 matches at 9 bases. Germline V gene lookup returns CDR1 SGHNT and CDR2 YYREEE (reference sequence). V gave up 7 bases and J gave up 0 bases; unmatched junction bases: 16. The CDR3 totals 19 residues. The CDR3 region is CASRSWELAGDSNTGELFF. The CDR3, as DNA: TGTGCCAGCCGGTCCTGGGAGTTAGCGGGAGACTCGAACACCGGGGAGCTGTTTTTT.

The V call is TRBV10-3, the J call TRBJ2-7; 11 nucleotides match TRBD2. Trimming cost V 10 bases and J 1 base; bases outside gene matches: 6. Looked up from germline, CDR1 is ENHRY and CDR2 is SYGVKD. The CDR3 runs to 14 residues. CDR3 in amino acids: CATAGTSGSYEQYF. The CDR3 bases are TGTGCCACCGCCGGGACTAGCGGATCCTACGAGCAGTACTTC.